This T cell receptor beta chain appears in the sequencing data of a study of blood T cell repertoires in COVID-19. Original data processing: For nucleated cells, counts were estimated from reference gene primer amplification. The protocol was immunoSEQ multiplex PCR, while the TCRdb copy is restricted to in-frame clones and leaves out a portion. V, J and clone size reflect that table, while D and trimming were determined from the DNA. Found here are 150,000 to 200,000 clones, approximately 86% of them singletons; the top ten hold around 3.5%. V dropped 1 base and J dropped 4; count of bases not matched to a gene: 9. The CDR3 contains 17 residues. Germline V lookup: CDR1 SGHVS, CDR2 FQNEAQ.

The chain combines TRBV7-8 with TRBJ2-1, with 8 bases lining up with TRBD2. Sequenced sample: peripheral blood. This TCR derives from a man between 65 and 80 years old with acute or convalescent COVID-19. This CDR3 reads CASSLGIGAGDYNEQFF. As DNA, the CDR3 is TGTGCCAGCAGCTTAGGGATAGGAGCGGGAGATTACAATGAGCAGTTCTTC.